This T cell receptor beta chain was captured by sequencing in a study of CD8+CD57+ T cells in acquired aplastic anemia. General study results and limits: The same twenty-nine CD8+ CDR3 sequences occurred in patients and in controls. A significant difference in CD8+ Simpson's diversity between patients and controls was not found.

As for this clonotype: Antigen specificity is unknown.

From germline, CDR1 is KGHDR and CDR2 SFDVKD. This CDR3 region has 12 residues. V dropped 5 bases and J dropped 6; count of bases not matched to a gene: 2. The template used for profiling TCR beta VDJ and CDR3 was genomic DNA. MiXCR, applied by TCRdb to the reads, yields one record per CDR3 protein. The data contain fewer than 200,000 distinct CDR3 sequences, 45% to 60% of them singletons. The patients chosen for sequencing had shown expansion of CD8+CD57+ cells (detected by flow cytometry). The clonotype was recovered from a human donor with aplastic anemia. Material: sorted CD4+, CD8+, or CD8+CD57+ T cells (not recorded which) from PBMCs. The chain is built from TRBV24-1 and TRBJ2-7, with TRBD1 matching over 8 bases. The CDR3 DNA sequence: TGTGCCACCAGTGTGACAGGGGTCGAGCAGTACTTC. Protein: CATSVTGVEQYF.